Sequencing of this T cell receptor beta chain was carried out in a study of cytomegalovirus exposure and HLA in healthy donors. A remark on this clone: The antigen is undetermined.

CDR3 length: 14 residues. The V gene's germline CDR1 is MNHNS and CDR2 SASEGT. Trimming removed 3 bases at V and 8 bases at J, with 14 bases between. TCRdb keeps only in-frame clones here, not all; method: immunoSEQ multiplex PCR. This table has 300,000 to 450,000 clones, 75% to 90% appearing once. The study's findings and limits: There were a few CMV-associated chains whose specificity for CMV antigens was confirmed in vitro.

The chain carries TRBV6-1 and TRBJ2-1, with D maybe TRBD1 (5 bases). Material: PBMCs. The receptor was isolated from a woman aged 18-30 years in good health and CMV-seronegative. The CDR3 is CASSEQGIGYEQFF. CDR3 nucleotide sequence: TGTGCCAGCAGTGAGCAGGGTATCGGGTATGAGCAGTTCTTC.